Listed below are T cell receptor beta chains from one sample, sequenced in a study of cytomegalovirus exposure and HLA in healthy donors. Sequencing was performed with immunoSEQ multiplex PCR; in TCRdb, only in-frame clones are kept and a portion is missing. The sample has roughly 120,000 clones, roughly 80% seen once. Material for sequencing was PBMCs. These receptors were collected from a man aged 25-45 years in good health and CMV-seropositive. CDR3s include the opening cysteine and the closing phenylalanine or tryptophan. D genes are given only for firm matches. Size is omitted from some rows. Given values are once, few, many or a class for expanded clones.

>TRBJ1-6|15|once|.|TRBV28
TGTGCCAGCAGTTTTGTACAGACCGTAAATTCACCCCTCCACTTT
CASSFVQTVNSPLHF
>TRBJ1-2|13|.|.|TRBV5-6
TGTGCCAGCTTTTCCCAGGGTAACTATGGCTACACCTTC
CASFSQGNYGYTF
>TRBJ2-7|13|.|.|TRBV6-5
TGTGCCAGCAGTTACCCAGGCAGCTACGAGCAGTACTTC
CASSYPGSYEQYF
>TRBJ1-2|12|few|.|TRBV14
TGTGCCAGCAGCCAAGGGCACTATGGCTACACCTTC
CASSQGHYGYTF
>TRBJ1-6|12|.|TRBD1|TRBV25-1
TGTGCCAGCGGGACAGGAAATTCACCCCTCCACTTT
CASGTGNSPLHF
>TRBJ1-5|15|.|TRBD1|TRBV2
TGTGCCAGCAGGGTGACAGGGGGCCACGATCAGCCCCAGCATTTT
CASRVTGGHDQPQHF
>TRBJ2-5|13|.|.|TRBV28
TGTGCCAGCAGTTTGACAGAACAAGAGACCCAGTACTTC
CASSLTEQETQYF
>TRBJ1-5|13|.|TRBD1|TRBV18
TGTGCCAGCTCCCCTCAGGGGGATCAGCCCCAGCATTTT
CASSPQGDQPQHF
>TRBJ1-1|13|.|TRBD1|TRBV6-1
TGTGCCAGCAGTTGGAGACAGGGAACTGAAGCTTTCTTT
CASSWRQGTEAFF
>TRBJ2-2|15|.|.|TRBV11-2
TGTGCCAGCAGCTTAGGAGTGTTTGACACCGGGGAGCTGTTTTTT
CASSLGVFDTGELFF
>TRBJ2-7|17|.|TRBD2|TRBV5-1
TGCGCCAGCAGCTCGGGACTAGCGGGGGGCTCATCCTACGAGCAGTACTTC
CASSSGLAGGSSYEQYF
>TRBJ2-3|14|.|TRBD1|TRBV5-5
TGTGCCAGCAGCCGTGACAGGGCCACAGATACGCAGTATTTT
CASSRDRATDTQYF
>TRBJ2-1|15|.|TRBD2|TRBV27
TGTGCCAGCAGCCCGGGACTAGCGGCATACAATGAGCAGTTCTTC
CASSPGLAAYNEQFF
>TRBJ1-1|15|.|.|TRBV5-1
TGCGCCAGCAGCTCAACAGGGCTGGGGAACACTGAAGCTTTCTTT
CASSSTGLGNTEAFF
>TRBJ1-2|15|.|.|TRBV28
TGTGCCAGCAGTTCGCACAGAGCTTCTAACTATGGCTACACCTTC
CASSSHRASNYGYTF